Presented here are 10 T cell receptor beta chains from one specimen sequenced in a study of cytomegalovirus exposure and HLA in healthy donors. Use of 60 Vbeta and 13 Jbeta primers characterized the PCR. Only in-frame clones appear in the TCRdb table, and some are missing; sequencing was by immunoSEQ multiplex PCR. The profile shows approximately 30,000 clones, around 40% of them singletons. Material: PBMCs. The origin of the receptors is a woman in her forties or fifties in good health and CMV-seronegative.

V and J are TRBV29-1 and TRBJ2-5; the D gene is possibly TRBD2 (6 bases). Per germline, CDR1 SQVTM and CDR2 ANQGSEA. The CDR3 contains 13 residues. The V and J ends lost 4 bases and 5 bases respectively, with 14 bases between them. The CDR3 reads CSVVGLPGETQYF. The CDR3 nucleotides read TGCAGCGTTGTGGGACTCCCGGGGGAGACCCAGTACTTC.

V usage is TRBV7-9 and J usage is TRBJ2-5, with D tentatively TRBD2 (5 bases). The V gene's germline CDR1 is SEHNR and CDR2 FQNEAQ (reference sequence). Between the trimmed V and J ends, which lost 5 bases and 2 bases, there was a span of 15 bases. The CDR3 loop spans 15 amino acids. This chain's CDR3 is CASSASEVVQETQYF. The CDR3, as DNA: TGTGCCAGCAGCGCGTCGGAGGTAGTACAAGAGACCCAGTACTTC.

The chain has TRBV5-1 and TRBJ2-1; 9 bases align to TRBD1. Per germline, CDR1 SGHRS and CDR2 YFSETQ. The J segment lost 5 bases and the V segment lost 5 bases, leaving 14 bases of the junction unmatched. The CDR3 runs 17 residues. The CDR3 sequence is CASSSGDRTGVNNEQFF. The CDR3 DNA reads as TGCGCCAGCAGTTCAGGGGATCGGACAGGGGTAAACAATGAGCAGTTCTTC. The full variable domain, with the rest looked up from reference TRBV5-1 and TRBJ2-1, is KAGVTQTPRYLIKTRGQQVTLSCSPISGHRSVSWYQQTPGQGLQFLFEYFSETQRNKGNFPGRFSGRQFSNSRSEMNVSTLELGDSALYLCASSSGDRTGVNNEQFFGPGTRLTVL.

This rearrangement joins TRBV28 to TRBJ2-1; 9 nucleotides match TRBD2. The CDR3 is made up of 16 amino acids. Germline values: CDR1 MDHEN, CDR2 SYDVKM. V lost 6 bases to trimming and J lost 6 bases; unmatched junction nucleotides: 12. The CDR3 protein is CASSGTGTSWRNEQFF. DNA for the CDR3: TGTGCCAGCAGCGGTACCGGGACTAGCTGGCGCAATGAGCAGTTCTTC. Full variable domain (remainder filled in from reference TRBV28 and TRBJ2-1): DVKVTQSSRYLVKRTGEKVFLECVQDMDHENMFWYRQDPGLGLRLIYFSYDVKMKEKGDIPEGYSVSREKKERFSLILESASTNQTSMYLCASSGTGTSWRNEQFFGPGTRLTVL.

The sample holds a few counts of this clone. V and J are TRBV6-1 and TRBJ1-5; TRBD1 matches at 8 bases. Germline V gives CDR1 MNHNS, CDR2 SASEGT. The CDR3 totals 13 residues. After removal of 11 bases from V and 4 bases from J, the junction contained 7 bases not matched to a gene. CDR3 coding DNA: TGTGCCGGGCACAGGGGGGATAATCAGCCCCAGCATTTT. It encodes CAGHRGDNQPQHF.

The gene calls are TRBV7-9 and TRBJ1-2; possibly TRBD1 for D (6 bases). Germline values: CDR1 SEHNR, CDR2 FQNEAQ (reference sequence). There are 15 residues in the CDR3. The ends were cut back, 7 bases at V and 8 bases at J, with 23 bases in the middle. In DNA, the CDR3 is TGTGCCAGCACCGCCGACCGGGAACAGGGATTCGGCTACACCTTC. This sequence encodes CASTADREQGFGYTF.

The genes are TRBV4-1 and TRBJ1-2, with 7 bases that match TRBD1. The CDR3 contains 15 residues. The V gene's germline CDR1 is MGHRA and CDR2 YSYEKL. Unmatched junction bases numbered 8, after V lost 3 bases and J lost 4 bases. DNA for the CDR3: TGCGCCAGCAGCCAGATGGACAGGAGTCTCTATGGCTACACCTTC. Residues: CASSQMDRSLYGYTF.

This chain connects TRBV7-9 to TRBJ1-3; 7 nucleotides align to TRBD1. CDR1 is SEHNR, CDR2 FQNEAQ, per germline (reference sequence). Germline trimming cut 5 bases from V and 0 bases from J; bases unmatched to any gene: 13. CDR3 length: 18 amino acids. The CDR3 DNA is TGTGCCAGCAGCACTAGCGGGACAGCCTTGGGCTCTGGAAACACCATATATTTT. This sequence encodes CASSTSGTALGSGNTIYF.

The J gene is TRBJ2-7, the V gene TRBV6-6; D is ambiguous. V was cut by 4 bases and J by 2 bases, with 6 bases left in between. Germline-derived CDR1 and CDR2 are MNHNY and SVGAGI (reference sequence). This CDR3 comprises 12 residues. The CDR3, as DNA: TGTGCCAGCAGTTTGGTAGCCTACGAGCAGTACTTC. The encoded protein is CASSLVAYEQYF.

This chain connects TRBV29-1 to TRBJ2-7; 7 bases map to TRBD2. Germline CDR1 is SQVTM and CDR2 is ANQGSEA. The CDR3 runs to 13 residues. V shed 1 base and J 6 bases; nucleotides not matched to a gene: 6. The CDR3 DNA is TGCAGCGTTGAAGGTCAGGGAGGGGCCGAGCAGTACTTC. Amino acids: CSVEGQGGAEQYF.